This entry is about one TCR beta chain. This entry comes from a study of OX40 agonist ivuxolimab in advanced cancers. Study as a whole: Prior anti-PD-1, anti-PD-L1 or anti-CTLA-4 therapy did not bar entry, and about 40% had some.

The protocol was immunoSEQ multiplex PCR, while the TCRdb copy is restricted to in-frame clones and leaves out a portion. Of 60,000 to 90,000 clones listed, approximately 86% are singletons. Systemic immunosuppression or autoimmune disease history was grounds to exclude patients. Peripheral blood came from all dose cohorts at three timepoints. The TCR originated in an adult with an advanced solid tumor such as melanoma, head and neck, liver or kidney cancer. The sequenced sample was CD4+ or CD8+ T cells sorted from blood, obtained in a trial of the OX40 agonist ivuxolimab.

The chain's CDR3 is CASSLSWQETQYF. The CDR3 DNA is TGTGCCAGCAGCTTAAGTTGGCAAGAGACCCAGTACTTC. This rearrangement joins TRBV7-2 to TRBJ2-5, with no clear D. CDR3 length: 13 residues. The germline V and J ends were trimmed by 2 bases and 2 bases, with 6 bases remaining between them. CDR1 and CDR2 from the germline V gene are SGHTA and FQGNSA.